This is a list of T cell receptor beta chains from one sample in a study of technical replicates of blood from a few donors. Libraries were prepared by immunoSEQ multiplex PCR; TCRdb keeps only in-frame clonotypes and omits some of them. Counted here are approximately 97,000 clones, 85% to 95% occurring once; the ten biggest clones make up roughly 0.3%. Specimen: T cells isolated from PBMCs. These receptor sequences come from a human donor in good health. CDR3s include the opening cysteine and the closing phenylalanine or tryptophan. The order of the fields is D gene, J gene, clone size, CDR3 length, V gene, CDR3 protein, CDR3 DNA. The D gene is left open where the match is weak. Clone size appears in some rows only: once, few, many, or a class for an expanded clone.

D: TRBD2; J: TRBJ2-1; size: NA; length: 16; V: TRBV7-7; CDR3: CASSTFPGGPENEQFF; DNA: TGTGCCAGCAGCACCTTTCCGGGAGGGCCTGAAAATGAGCAGTTCTTC
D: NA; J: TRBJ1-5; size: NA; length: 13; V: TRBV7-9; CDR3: CASSLDPGQPQHF; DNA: TGTGCCAGCAGCTTAGACCCAGGGCAGCCCCAGCATTTT
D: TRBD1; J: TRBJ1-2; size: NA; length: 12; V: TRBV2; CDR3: CASTGTAYGYTF; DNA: TGTGCCAGCACCGGGACAGCCTATGGCTACACCTTC
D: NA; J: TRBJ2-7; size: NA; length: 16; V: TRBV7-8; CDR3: CASSFMAGRQISEQYF; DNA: TGTGCCAGCAGCTTCATGGCAGGTCGGCAGATCTCCGAGCAGTACTTC
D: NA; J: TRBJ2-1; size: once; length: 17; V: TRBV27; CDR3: CASSQKPGLPSLNEQFF; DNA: TGTGCCAGCAGTCAAAAACCGGGACTCCCATCGCTGAATGAGCAGTTCTTC
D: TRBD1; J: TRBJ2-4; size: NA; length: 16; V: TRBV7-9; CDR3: CASSLTAGGVKNIQYF; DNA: TGTGCCAGCAGCTTAACGGCAGGGGGCGTCAAAAACATTCAGTACTTC
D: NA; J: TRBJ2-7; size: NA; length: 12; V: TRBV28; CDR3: CASSPGVREQYF; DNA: TGTGCCAGCAGTCCAGGGGTTAGGGAGCAGTACTTC
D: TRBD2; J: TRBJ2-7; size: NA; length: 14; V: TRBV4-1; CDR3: CASSPVGGSYEQYF; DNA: TGCGCCAGCAGCCCAGTGGGCGGGAGCTACGAGCAGTACTTC
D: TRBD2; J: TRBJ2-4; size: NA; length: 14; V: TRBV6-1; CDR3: CASSALAGVYIQYF; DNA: TGTGCCAGCAGTGCGCTAGCGGGAGTATACATTCAGTACTTC
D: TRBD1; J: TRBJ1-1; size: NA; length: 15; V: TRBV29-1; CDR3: CSVVDRPASGTEAFF; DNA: TGCAGCGTTGTGGACAGGCCGGCCTCCGGCACTGAAGCTTTCTTT
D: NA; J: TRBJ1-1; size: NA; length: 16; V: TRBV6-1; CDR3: CASSGYLVNSNTEAFF; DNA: TGTGCCAGCAGTGGCTATTTGGTGAACTCGAACACTGAAGCTTTCTTT
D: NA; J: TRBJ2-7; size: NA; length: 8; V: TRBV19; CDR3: CASPRQYF; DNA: TGTGCCAGCCCTCGGCAGTACTTC
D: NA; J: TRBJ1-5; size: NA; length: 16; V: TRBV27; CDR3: CASSPSYGELGQPQHF; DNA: TGTGCCAGCAGTCCATCGTATGGGGAGCTAGGTCAGCCCCAGCATTTT
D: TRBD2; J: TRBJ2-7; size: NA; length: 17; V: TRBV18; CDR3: CASSPPSSGRESYEQYF; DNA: TGTGCCAGCTCACCACCCTCTAGCGGGAGGGAATCCTACGAGCAGTACTTC
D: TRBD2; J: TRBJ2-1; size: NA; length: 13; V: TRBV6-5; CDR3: CASSYSGSHEQFF; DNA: TGTGCCAGCAGTTATAGCGGGAGTCATGAGCAGTTCTTC
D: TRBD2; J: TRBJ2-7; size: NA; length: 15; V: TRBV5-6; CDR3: CASSFVASGLLEQYF; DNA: TGTGCCAGCAGCTTTGTGGCTAGCGGGTTACTGGAGCAGTACTTC
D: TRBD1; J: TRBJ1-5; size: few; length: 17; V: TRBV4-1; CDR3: CASSLPSPGQTMRPQHF; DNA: TGCGCCAGCAGCCTTCCGTCCCCGGGACAGACTATGAGGCCCCAGCATTTT
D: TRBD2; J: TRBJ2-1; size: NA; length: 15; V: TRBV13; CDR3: CASSLLASGSNEQFF; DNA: TGTGCCAGCAGCTTACTGGCTAGCGGGAGCAATGAGCAGTTCTTC
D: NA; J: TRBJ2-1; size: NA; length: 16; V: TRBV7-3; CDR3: CASSLLGGGPYNEQFF; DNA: TGTGCCAGCAGCTTATTAGGCGGAGGACCCTACAATGAGCAGTTCTTC
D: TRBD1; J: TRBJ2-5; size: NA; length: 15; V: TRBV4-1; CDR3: CASSQKTGGEETQYF; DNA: TGCGCCAGCAGCCAGAAGACAGGGGGTGAAGAGACCCAGTACTTC
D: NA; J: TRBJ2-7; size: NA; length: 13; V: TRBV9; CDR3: CASSGPSSHEQYF; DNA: TGTGCCAGCAGCGGCCCATCTAGCCACGAGCAGTACTTC
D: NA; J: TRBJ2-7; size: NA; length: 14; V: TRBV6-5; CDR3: CASESIDKSYEQYF; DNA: TGTGCCAGCGAGAGTATAGACAAATCCTACGAGCAGTACTTC
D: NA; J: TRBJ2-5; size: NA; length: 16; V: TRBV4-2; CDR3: CASSQGTSLIYETQYF; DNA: TGTGCCAGCAGCCAAGGTACTAGCTTGATTTACGAGACCCAGTACTTC
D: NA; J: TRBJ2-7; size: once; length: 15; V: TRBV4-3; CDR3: CASSQDGQKLDEQYF; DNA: TGCGCCAGCAGCCAAGATGGTCAAAAGTTAGACGAGCAGTACTTC
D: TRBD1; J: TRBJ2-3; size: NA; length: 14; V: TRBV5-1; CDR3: CASSGGQPTDTQYF; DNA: TGCGCCAGCAGCGGGGGACAGCCCACAGATACGCAGTATTTT
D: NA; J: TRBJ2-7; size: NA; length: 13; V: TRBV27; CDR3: CASSPPGTYEQYF; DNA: TGTGCCAGCAGTCCCCCCGGGACCTACGAGCAGTACTTC
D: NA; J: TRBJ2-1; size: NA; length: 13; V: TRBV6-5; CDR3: CASRASSGDGQFF; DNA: TGTGCCAGCAGAGCTAGCTCCGGTGATGGGCAGTTCTTC
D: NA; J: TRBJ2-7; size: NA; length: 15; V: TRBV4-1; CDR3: CASSQVILVGYEQYF; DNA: TGCGCCAGCAGCCAAGTGATACTAGTAGGCTACGAGCAGTACTTC
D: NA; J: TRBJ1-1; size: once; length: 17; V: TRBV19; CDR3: CASTTWSWEGGNTEAFF; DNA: TGTGCCAGTACCACGTGGAGCTGGGAGGGGGGGAACACTGAAGCTTTCTTT
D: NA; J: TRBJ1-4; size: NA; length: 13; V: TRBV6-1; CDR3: CASRTARNEKLFF; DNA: TGTGCCAGCAGGACAGCTCGTAATGAAAAACTGTTTTTT
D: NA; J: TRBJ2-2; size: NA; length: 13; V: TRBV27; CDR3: CASRQGGGGELFF; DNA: TGTGCCAGCCGACAGGGAGGTGGCGGGGAGCTGTTTTTT
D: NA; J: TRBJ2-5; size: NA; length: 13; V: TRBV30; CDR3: CAWSVHFGETQYF; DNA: TGTGCCTGGAGTGTGCATTTCGGAGAGACCCAGTACTTC
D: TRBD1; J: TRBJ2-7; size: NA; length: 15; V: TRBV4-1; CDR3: CASSQVRGQGVEQYF; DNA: TGCGCCAGCAGCCAAGTTCGAGGACAGGGAGTTGAGCAGTACTTC
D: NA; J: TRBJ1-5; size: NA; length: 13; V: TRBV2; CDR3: CASSEAPRQPQHF; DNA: TGTGCCAGCAGTGAAGCTCCGCGGCAGCCCCAGCATTTT
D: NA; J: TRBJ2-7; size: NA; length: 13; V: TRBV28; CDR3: CASQPDRSYEQYF; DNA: TGTGCCAGTCAACCCGACAGGTCCTACGAGCAGTACTTC
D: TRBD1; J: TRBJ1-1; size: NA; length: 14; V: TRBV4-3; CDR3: CASSQVGGVREAFF; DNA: TGCGCCAGCAGCCAAGTAGGGGGCGTTAGGGAAGCTTTCTTT
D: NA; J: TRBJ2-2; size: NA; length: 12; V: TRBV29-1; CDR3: CSVGAFTGELFF; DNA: TGCAGCGTGGGGGCTTTCACCGGGGAGCTGTTTTTT
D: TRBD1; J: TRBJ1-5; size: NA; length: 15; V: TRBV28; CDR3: CASSFGTGGNQPQHF; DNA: TGTGCCAGCAGTTTCGGTACAGGGGGTAATCAGCCCCAGCATTTT
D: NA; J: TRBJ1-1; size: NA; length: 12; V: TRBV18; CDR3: CASSPRAGEAFF; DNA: TGTGCCAGCTCACCAAGGGCAGGGGAAGCTTTCTTT
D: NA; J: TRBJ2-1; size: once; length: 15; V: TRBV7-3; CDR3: CASSLNSENYNEQFF; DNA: TGTGCCAGCAGCCTAAATAGCGAGAACTACAATGAGCAGTTCTTC